This T cell receptor beta chain was recovered during a study of cytomegalovirus exposure and HLA in healthy donors. Germline lookup yields CDR1 LNHNV and CDR2 YYDKDF (reference sequence). There are 15 residues in the CDR3. Deletions cut 3 bases from V and 3 bases from J, with 12 bases between. Assay used: immunoSEQ multiplex PCR; TCRdb lists only in-frame clones, some missing. The top ten hold around 2.7% of the sample, which has under 200,000 clones, roughly 89% seen once. V gene TRBV15 combines with J gene TRBJ2-1, with D tentatively TRBD2 (6 bases). This TCR came from a woman aged 18 to 35 in good health and CMV-seropositive. Sequencing was done on a sample of PBMCs. CDR3 DNA sequence: TGTGCCACCAGCAGGTTAGCGGAACTCTACAATGAGCAGTTCTTC. It yields the protein CATSRLAELYNEQFF.